These 23 T cell receptor beta chains originate from one sample sequenced in a study of T cell responses to AZD1222 COVID-19 vaccine. This table comes from immunoSEQ multiplex PCR, and its TCRdb copy is limited to in-frame clones, with some not included. The profile covers some 170,000 clones, with 88% appearing a single time and 4% to 5.5% taken by the ten largest. The sequencing used peripheral blood, collected 28 days after the second AZD1222 dose. Receptors were obtained from an adult who received the AZD1222 COVID-19 vaccine.

The V and J genes are TRBV7-9 and TRBJ1-3; D is ambiguous. Germline loops: CDR1 SEHNR, CDR2 FQNEAQ (reference sequence). V was trimmed by 3 bases and J by 3 bases, leaving 9 bases between them. The CDR3 is 14 amino acids. The CDR3 is CASSFGSVGNTIYF. The CDR3 nucleotides read TGTGCCAGCAGCTTTGGGTCGGTTGGAAACACCATATATTTT.

The chain recombines TRBV27 with TRBJ1-2, with D maybe TRBD1 (5 bases). V was shortened by 6 bases and J by 6 bases, with 11 bases between the two germline ends. Germline V CDR1 and CDR2: MNHEY, SMNVEV (reference sequence). There are 12 residues in the CDR3. The DNA of the CDR3 is TGTGCCAGCAGGGGGCCGGAAAATGGCTACACCTTC. Its protein product is CASRGPENGYTF.

The chain employs TRBV6-2 or TRBV6-3 and TRBJ1-5; D remains unclear. CDR3 size: 13 residues. Trimming shortened V by 4 bases and J by 0 bases, and 4 bases separated the two germline ends. Germline assignment: CDR1 MNHEY and CDR2 SVGEGT. The CDR3 bases are TGTGCCAGCAGTTTGGGTAGCAATCAGCCCCAGCATTTT. The encoded protein is CASSLGSNQPQHF.

This chain uses TRBV30 with TRBJ1-6, with D unclear. Germline CDR1 and CDR2: GTSNPN and SVGIG (reference sequence). Trimming shortened V by 1 base and J by 6 bases, and 7 bases separated the two germline ends. CDR3 length: 13 residues. The CDR3 here is CAWSGLGNSPLHF. CDR3 nucleotide sequence: TGTGCCTGGAGTGGGTTGGGTAATTCACCCCTCCACTTT.

The DNA of the CDR3 is TGCAGTGCTAGTCCTAGCGTAACTAGCACAGATACGCAGTATTTT. It codes for CSASPSVTSTDTQYF. The chain recombines TRBV20-1 with TRBJ2-3, with TRBD2 as a possible D gene (6 bases). CDR3 length: 15 residues. Germline V CDR1 and CDR2: DFQATT, SNEGSKA (reference sequence). Trimming cost V 3 bases and J 0 bases, with 13 bases left between them.

The genes are TRBV18 and TRBJ1-1, with D unresolved. In germline, CDR1 is KGHSH, CDR2 LQKENI. The V end lost 2 bases, the J end lost 3 bases, and 4 bases lay between the germline ends. This CDR3 region has 12 residues. The CDR3 coding sequence is TGTGCCAGCTCACCAGAAGACACTGAAGCTTTCTTT. Its protein product is CASSPEDTEAFF.

This chain uses TRBV6-5 with TRBJ2-2; 9 bases agree with TRBD1. The CDR3 sequence is 15 residues long. V lost 5 bases, J lost 3 bases, and 4 bases stayed unmatched. Germline V gene data show CDR1 as MNHEY and CDR2 as SVGAGI. CDR3 sequence reads: CASSRDRDHTGELFF. CDR3 in DNA: TGTGCCAGCAGTCGGGACAGGGACCACACCGGGGAGCTGTTTTTT.

The chain joins TRBV13 to TRBJ2-7; D tentatively reads TRBD1 or TRBD2 (5 bases each). Germline V lookup: CDR1 PRHDT, CDR2 FYEKMQ (reference sequence). V shed 1 base and J shed 3 bases, with 16 bases lying between them. This CDR3 comprises 16 residues. Here the CDR3 DNA reads TGTGCCAGCAGCTTAGTCTCGGGGACCGCCGACTACGAGCAGTACTTC. This sequence encodes CASSLVSGTADYEQYF.

The sample holds one count of this clone. This rearrangement joins TRBV7-9 to TRBJ2-1; 10 nucleotides agree with TRBD1. Trimming removed 5 bases from V and 2 bases from J; junction bases left unmatched: 6. CDR1 and CDR2 from the germline V gene are SEHNR and FQNEAQ (reference sequence). The CDR3 has 16 residues. CDR3 region: CASSLGTGATYNEQFF. DNA of the CDR3: TGTGCCAGCAGCCTGGGGACAGGGGCCACCTACAATGAGCAGTTCTTC.

This chain joins TRBV18 and TRBJ2-7; D uncertain. Germline V gene lookup returns CDR1 KGHSH and CDR2 LQKENI. V was trimmed by 0 bases and J by 4 bases, leaving 16 bases between them. This CDR3 contains 16 residues. CDR3 sequence: CASSPPLGDSGYEQYF. The CDR3 nucleotides are TGTGCCAGCTCACCACCGTTAGGTGACTCAGGATACGAGCAGTACTTC.

The chain joins TRBV6-5 to TRBJ1-5; TRBD1 is a possible D gene (5 bases). Germline assignment: CDR1 MNHEY and CDR2 SVGAGI. The CDR3 is 14 residues long. Trimming cost V 6 bases and J 3 bases, with 12 bases left between them. CDR3 protein: CASSWGRNNQPQHF. The CDR3 DNA reads as TGTGCCAGCAGCTGGGGACGGAACAATCAGCCCCAGCATTTT.

The genes are TRBV19 and TRBJ2-2; D perhaps matches TRBD1 (5 bases). Per germline, CDR1 LNHDA and CDR2 SQIVND (reference sequence). Between the trimmed V and J ends, which lost 5 bases and 5 bases, there was a span of 12 bases. This CDR3 is 14 amino acids long. DNA for the CDR3: TGTGCCAGTAGTCCCCAGGGAAGTACCGGGGAGCTGTTTTTT. It yields the protein CASSPQGSTGELFF.

The V and J genes are TRBV30 and TRBJ1-1, with D hard to call. The CDR3 is 14 residues long. Germline CDR1 GTSNPN, CDR2 SVGIG (reference sequence). V lost 5 bases, J lost 1 base, and 14 bases lay in between. This CDR3 reads CAWLDRASNTEAFF. CDR3 DNA: TGTGCCTGGCTCGACCGGGCGTCGAACACTGAAGCTTTCTTT.

This chain joins TRBV5-1 and TRBJ1-6; tentative D call: TRBD1 (5 bases). Trimming took 4 bases from V and 5 from J, leaving 19 bases between them. The CDR3 has 17 residues. Per germline, CDR1 SGHRS and CDR2 YFSETQ. CDR3 in amino acids: CASSLGPIGTDNSPLHF. DNA for the CDR3: TGCGCCAGCAGCCTGGGACCCATCGGGACGGATAATTCACCCCTCCACTTT.

This clone was seen a single time. V usage is TRBV11-2 and J usage is TRBJ2-7; no firm D call. The germline V gene has CDR1 SGHAT and CDR2 FQNNGV. V was cut by 1 base and J by 0 bases, with 7 bases left in between. This CDR3 is built from 14 residues. Written as DNA, the CDR3 is TGTGCCAGCAGCTTAGGATTTAGCTCCTACGAGCAGTACTTC. This sequence encodes CASSLGFSSYEQYF.

The V gene is TRBV2, the J gene TRBJ1-5; tentatively, D is TRBD1 (6 bases). This CDR3 is 14 amino acids long. The germline V gene encodes CDR1 SNHLY and CDR2 FYNNEI. V gave up 5 bases and J gave up 3 bases, with 11 bases separating them. CDR3 amino acids: CASSRDNHNQPQHF. The CDR3 DNA sequence: TGTGCCAGCAGTAGGGACAACCACAATCAGCCCCAGCATTTT.

The chain has TRBV6-5 and TRBJ1-1; a weak D match, TRBD1 (6 bases). The CDR3 is 14 amino acids. Per the germline V gene, CDR1 is MNHEY and CDR2 is SVGAGI. Trimming stripped 8 bases from V and 5 bases from J, with 18 bases between. CDR3 nucleotides: TGTGCCAGCCTCCTACAGGGACGCGGAACTGAAGCTTTCTTT. This translates into CASLLQGRGTEAFF.

The sample holds a few counts of this clone. The chain is built from TRBV19 and TRBJ1-5, with TRBD1 matching 7 bases. Looked up from germline, CDR1 is LNHDA and CDR2 is SQIVND (reference sequence). The CDR3 has 15 amino acids. Trimming took 4 bases from V and 6 from J; bases not matched to a gene: 9. CDR3 sequence (DNA): TGTGCCAGTAGTACCCGATCAGGGGGAACTCAGCCCCAGCATTTT. It translates to CASSTRSGGTQPQHF. Together with reference TRBV19 and TRBJ1-5, the CDR3 gives the full variable domain: DGGITQSPKYLFRKEGQNVTLSCEQNLNHDAMYWYRQDPGQGLRLIYYSQIVNDFQKGDIAEGYSVSREKKESFPLTVTSAQKNPTAFYLCASSTRSGGTQPQHFGDGTRLSIL.

This sequence joins TRBV5-1 and TRBJ1-2, with D perhaps TRBD1 (6 bases). Germline V lookup: CDR1 SGHRS, CDR2 YFSETQ. This CDR3 comprises 15 residues. Trimming took off 5 bases at V and 0 bases at J, with 14 bases between the two ends. The CDR3 sequence: CASRQDSPSNYGYTF. CDR3 nucleotide sequence: TGCGCCAGCAGACAGGACAGCCCTTCTAACTATGGCTACACCTTC. Full variable domain (remainder filled in from reference TRBV5-1 and TRBJ1-2): KAGVTQTPRYLIKTRGQQVTLSCSPISGHRSVSWYQQTPGQGLQFLFEYFSETQRNKGNFPGRFSGRQFSNSRSEMNVSTLELGDSALYLCASRQDSPSNYGYTFGSGTRLTVV.

This sequence joins TRBV2 and TRBJ1-2; D unclear. CDR3 length equals 12 residues. The V gene's germline CDR1 is SNHLY and CDR2 FYNNEI. V shed 3 bases and J shed 5 bases, with 7 bases lying between them. The CDR3 is CASSEKGYGYTF. DNA for the CDR3: TGTGCCAGCAGTGAGAAGGGTTATGGCTACACCTTC.

This chain links TRBV6-5 with TRBJ1-2; no firm D call. CDR3 size: 13 residues. Between the trimmed V and J ends, which lost 6 bases and 4 bases, there was a span of 12 bases. CDR1 is MNHEY and CDR2 is SVGAGI in the germline V gene. The DNA of the CDR3 is TGTGCCAGCAGCACCCGACGGACCTATGGCTACACCTTC. This encodes CASSTRRTYGYTF.

V and J are TRBV4-2 and TRBJ1-4, with D uncertain. The CDR3 sequence is 15 residues long. V lost 5 bases to trimming and J lost 6 bases, with 16 bases between them. Germline CDR1 is LGHNA and CDR2 is YNFKEQ. The CDR3, as DNA: TGTGCCAGCAGCGCTCGCTTCCTGTCGGATGAAAAACTGTTTTTT. The encoded protein is CASSARFLSDEKLFF.

The chain is built from TRBV7-2 and TRBJ2-2, with 8 nucleotides matching TRBD1. V was clipped by 5 bases and J by 1 base; unmatched bases: 6. The CDR3 spans 16 residues. The germline gives CDR1 SGHTA, CDR2 FQGNSA. As DNA, the CDR3 is TGTGCCAGCAGCAAAGGGGGGACAGGGAACACCGGGGAGCTGTTTTTT. This translates into CASSKGGTGNTGELFF.